Each of the 26 T cell receptor beta chains below was sequenced from the same sample in a study of cytomegalovirus exposure and HLA in healthy donors. The assay was immunoSEQ multiplex PCR, and TCRdb's table has in-frame clones only and misses some. Of hundreds of thousands of clones in the sample, around 87% were seen once. Sequences were obtained from PBMCs. These receptors all stem from a woman aged 18-29 years in good health and CMV-seronegative.

The gene calls are TRBV5-1 and TRBJ2-1; D is unresolved. Looked up from germline, CDR1 is SGHRS and CDR2 is YFSETQ. V lost 0 bases and J 9 bases, leaving 4 bases between the germline ends. This CDR3 is built from 11 residues. The DNA of the CDR3 is TGCGCCAGCAGCTTGGGGGCTGAGCAGTTCTTC. Its translation: CASSLGAEQFF.

This chain joins TRBV5-1 and TRBJ2-5; 7 nucleotides align to TRBD1. The trim removed 0 bases at V and 5 bases at J, leaving 10 bases unmatched. In germline, CDR1 is SGHRS, CDR2 YFSETQ. The CDR3 spans 16 residues. CDR3 protein: CASSLARTGVRETQYF. The CDR3 DNA follows: TGCGCCAGCAGCTTGGCCCGAACAGGGGTGAGGGAGACCCAGTACTTC.

The chain uses TRBV6-5 and TRBJ2-7, with D maybe TRBD2 (5 bases). Per the germline V gene, CDR1 is MNHEY and CDR2 is SVGAGI. The CDR3 is 15 amino acids. Trimming removed 7 bases at V and 0 bases at J, with 16 bases between. The CDR3 reads CASNTASRGSYEQYF. CDR3 in DNA: TGTGCCAGCAACACGGCGTCCCGGGGCTCCTACGAGCAGTACTTC.

This clone showed up just a few times. V is TRBV30 and J is TRBJ2-1, with D possibly being TRBD2 (5 bases). V lost 0 bases and J 10 bases, leaving 13 bases between the germline ends. Germline assignment: CDR1 GTSNPN and CDR2 SVGIG (reference sequence). The CDR3 runs to 13 residues. This CDR3 is CAWSVIAGGEQFF. The CDR3 DNA sequence: TGTGCCTGGAGTGTAATCGCGGGTGGAGAGCAGTTCTTC.

The V call is TRBV7-2, the J call TRBJ2-5, with TRBD1 as a possible D gene (5 bases). CDR3 size: 14 residues. The germline CDR1 and CDR2 sequences are SGHTA and FQGNSA. The V end was cut by 5 bases, the J end by 5 bases, with 15 bases between. CDR3 region: CASSQQGSGETQYF. The DNA of the CDR3 is TGTGCCAGCAGCCAGCAGGGATCCGGGGAGACCCAGTACTTC.

The CDR3 here is CASRAAGRSDGYTF. CDR3 coding DNA: TGTGCCAGCAGGGCAGCGGGCAGATCTGATGGCTACACCTTC. The chain carries TRBV27 and TRBJ1-2, with D unresolved. V was shortened by 6 bases and J by 6 bases, with 17 bases between the two germline ends. CDR1 is MNHEY, CDR2 SMNVEV, per germline (reference sequence). The CDR3 contains 14 residues.

This rearrangement joins TRBV27 to TRBJ1-2; 7 positions match TRBD1. This CDR3 comprises 14 residues. The V and J ends lost 8 bases and 5 bases, in that order; junction bases with no gene match: 11. Germline values: CDR1 MNHEY, CDR2 SMNVEV (reference sequence). The CDR3 DNA follows: TGTGCCAGCGGGAGGACAGGTCGAGAGTATGGCTACACCTTC. This encodes CASGRTGREYGYTF.

This rearrangement joins TRBV28 to TRBJ2-3, with 12 bases fitting TRBD2. The CDR3 has 15 residues. V was pared by 2 bases and J by 4 bases, with 1 base of the junction left unmatched. The germline V gene has CDR1 MDHEN and CDR2 SYDVKM. CDR3 coding DNA: TGTGCCAGCAGTTTACTAGCGGGAGGGTCAGATACGCAGTATTTT. The encoded protein is CASSLLAGGSDTQYF. The full variable domain, rest sourced from reference TRBV28 and TRBJ2-3, is DVKVTQSSRYLVKRTGEKVFLECVQDMDHENMFWYRQDPGLGLRLIYFSYDVKMKEKGDIPEGYSVSREKKERFSLILESASTNQTSMYLCASSLLAGGSDTQYFGPGTRLTVL.

The V call is TRBV4-2, the J call TRBJ1-4; no clear D gene. V was clipped by 3 bases and J by 5 bases, with 7 bases between them. Looked up from germline, CDR1 is LGHNA and CDR2 is YNFKEQ. The CDR3 sequence is 13 residues long. CDR3 DNA: TGTGCCAGCAGCCACCCCCAGAATGAAAAACTGTTTTTT. It encodes CASSHPQNEKLFF.

In DNA form, the CDR3 reads TGTGCCAGCAGCCCGACTAGCGGGAGTATTACAGATACGCAGTATTTT. It encodes CASSPTSGSITDTQYF. The genes are TRBV9 and TRBJ2-3, with TRBD2 matching 12 bases. V lost 4 bases, J lost 3 bases, and 6 bases stayed unmatched. This CDR3 region has 16 residues. Germline V CDR1 and CDR2: SGDLS, YYNGEE.

The chain recombines TRBV6-4 with TRBJ2-7; D remains ambiguous. Trimming cost V 2 bases and J 5 bases, with 10 bases left between them. This CDR3 comprises 13 residues. Germline V gives CDR1 MRHNA, CDR2 SNTAGT. This chain's CDR3 is CASSDGLGDEQYF. CDR3 DNA sequence: TGTGCCAGCAGTGACGGATTGGGCGACGAGCAGTACTTC.

The chain has TRBV28 and TRBJ1-2, with D possibly being TRBD1 (6 bases). CDR1 and CDR2 (germline): MDHEN, SYDVKM. V was pared by 3 bases and J by 2 bases, with 13 bases between. The CDR3 is 15 residues long. The CDR3 coding sequence is TGTGCCAGCAGTTTTTTGCGGGGGCCCAACTATGGCTACACCTTC. Its translation: CASSFLRGPNYGYTF.

The gene calls are TRBV19 and TRBJ1-5, with D possibly matching TRBD1 (6 bases). The germline V and J ends were trimmed by 6 bases and 9 bases, with 18 bases remaining between them. Looked up from germline, CDR1 is LNHDA and CDR2 is SQIVND (reference sequence). The CDR3 is 14 residues long. The CDR3 bases are TGTGCCAGTAGCCCGGGCGGGGGGCCTCGGCCCCAGCATTTT. It specifies CASSPGGGPRPQHF.

This clone was counted only a few times. The chain combines TRBV7-2 with TRBJ2-7, with D perhaps matching TRBD1 (5 bases). The CDR3 is made up of 13 amino acids. The V gene's germline CDR1 is SGHTA and CDR2 FQGNSA. Deletions cut 0 bases from V and 4 bases from J, with 7 bases between. The CDR3 sequence: CASSLAPGYEQYF. The CDR3 nucleotides are TGTGCCAGCAGCTTAGCCCCAGGGTACGAGCAGTACTTC.

CDR3 residues: CASSSAGAYNEQFF. Here the CDR3 DNA reads TGTGCCAGCAGCTCTGCGGGAGCATACAATGAGCAGTTCTTC. V usage is TRBV7-3 and J usage is TRBJ2-1; TRBD2 matches at 7 bases. V lost 4 bases to trimming and J lost 4 bases; unmatched junction nucleotides: 4. The CDR3 totals 14 residues. Germline values: CDR1 SGHTA, CDR2 FQGTGA.

The chain joins TRBV2 to TRBJ2-3, with 9 positions matching TRBD2. The length of the CDR3 is 15 residues. V dropped 7 bases and J dropped 4; count of bases not matched to a gene: 9. In germline, CDR1 is SNHLY, CDR2 FYNNEI. The CDR3 coding sequence is TGTGCCAGCACCTTCGCTAGCGGGATGGCAGATACGCAGTATTTT. As protein: CASTFASGMADTQYF.

The chain carries TRBV12-5 and TRBJ2-3; the match to TRBD1 covers 9 bases. After removal of 6 bases from V and 3 bases from J, the junction contained 1 base not matched to a gene. CDR1 and CDR2 from the germline V gene are LGHNT and FRNRAP. This CDR3 comprises 13 residues. CDR3 residues: CASGTGGTDTQYF. The CDR3 DNA is TGTGCTAGTGGGACAGGGGGTACAGATACGCAGTATTTT. Filled out from reference TRBV12-5 and TRBJ2-3, the complete variable domain reads DARVTQTPRHKVTEMGQEVTMRCQPILGHNTVFWYRQTMMQGLELLAYFRNRAPLDDSGMPKDRFSAEMPDATLATLKIQPSEPRDSAVYFCASGTGGTDTQYFGPGTRLTVL.

The CDR3 bases are TGCGCCAGCAGTTGGGGGGGAGGCACCACAGATACGCAGTATTTT. This sequence encodes CASSWGGGTTDTQYF. V usage is TRBV5-1 and J usage is TRBJ2-3; TRBD2 aligns across 7 bases. The germline V gene encodes CDR1 SGHRS and CDR2 YFSETQ. The CDR3 length is 15 residues. Trimming cost V 5 bases and J 2 bases; bases outside gene matches: 8.

This sequence joins TRBV2 and TRBJ1-5; 9 positions agree with TRBD1. Germline trimming cut 5 bases from V and 5 bases from J; bases unmatched to any gene: 16. The germline gives CDR1 SNHLY, CDR2 FYNNEI. This CDR3 has 18 residues. CDR3 sequence: CASSQRGTGSDSHQPQHF. The CDR3 nucleotides read TGTGCCAGCAGTCAAAGGGGGACAGGGTCCGACTCGCATCAGCCCCAGCATTTT.

The genes are TRBV5-8 and TRBJ2-7, with TRBD1 matching 7 bases. This CDR3 is built from 14 residues. The J segment lost 1 base and the V segment lost 5 bases, leaving 6 bases of the junction unmatched. The V gene's germline CDR1 is SGHTS and CDR2 YDEGEE. The CDR3 loop reads CASSRSGQSYEQYF. The CDR3 DNA is TGTGCCAGCAGTCGATCGGGACAGTCCTACGAGCAGTACTTC. The full variable domain, rest sourced from reference TRBV5-8 and TRBJ2-7, is EAGVTQSPTHLIKTRGQQATLRCSPISGHTSVYWYQQALGLGLQFLLWYDEGEERNRGNFPPRFSGRQFPNYSSELNVNALELEDSALYLCASSRSGQSYEQYFGPGTRLTVT.

The V call is TRBV28, the J call TRBJ2-7; 7 nucleotides align to TRBD1. Trimming cost V 2 bases and J 3 bases; bases outside gene matches: 13. From germline, CDR1 is MDHEN and CDR2 SYDVKM. CDR3 length equals 17 residues. The DNA of the CDR3 is TGTGCCAGCAGTTTAAACCCGTCTACGGGACAGTTCTACGAGCAGTACTTC. Encoded protein: CASSLNPSTGQFYEQYF.

The chain combines TRBV5-4 with TRBJ2-1, with D uncertain. The ends were cut back, 6 bases at V and 2 bases at J, with 3 bases in the middle. Germline values: CDR1 SGHNT, CDR2 YYREEE (reference sequence). This CDR3 comprises 11 residues. CDR3 nucleotides: TGTGCCAGCACCGCCTACAATGAGCAGTTCTTC. Protein: CASTAYNEQFF. Together with reference TRBV5-4 and TRBJ2-1, the CDR3 gives the full variable domain: ETGVTQSPTHLIKTRGQQVTLRCSSQSGHNTVSWYQQALGQGPQFIFQYYREEENGRGNFPPRFSGLQFPNYSSELNVNALELDDSALYLCASTAYNEQFFGPGTRLTVL.

The chain employs TRBV9 and TRBJ1-4, with 7 bases fitting TRBD1. Per germline, CDR1 SGDLS and CDR2 YYNGEE. V dropped 5 bases and J dropped 11; count of bases not matched to a gene: 9. The length of the CDR3 is 13 residues. CDR3 loop: CASSPMGQTKLFF. CDR3 nucleotides: TGTGCCAGCAGTCCAATGGGACAGACGAAACTGTTTTTT.

In this sample, this clone turned up once. V is TRBV14 and J is TRBJ2-7, with a weak D call TRBD1 (5 bases). The CDR3 runs to 14 residues. V gave up 2 bases and J gave up 2 bases, with 10 bases separating them. The V gene's germline CDR1 is SGHDN and CDR2 FVKESK. CDR3 loop: CASSQPGMTYEQYF. The CDR3 nucleotides are TGTGCCAGCAGCCAACCAGGGATGACCTACGAGCAGTACTTC.

The gene calls are TRBV28 and TRBJ1-2, with D perhaps matching TRBD1 (5 bases). The CDR3 totals 13 residues. The V gene lost 7 bases and the J gene lost 7 bases, with 16 bases spanning the gap. Germline assignment: CDR1 MDHEN and CDR2 SYDVKM. Written as DNA, the CDR3 is TGTGCCAGCAATGAACCGGGACTTCTTGGCTACACCTTC. Translated: CASNEPGLLGYTF.

The V call is TRBV27, the J call TRBJ2-7, with unresolved D. The CDR3 length is 13 residues. Germline V lookup: CDR1 MNHEY, CDR2 SMNVEV (reference sequence). The germline V and J ends were trimmed by 4 bases and 3 bases, with 10 bases remaining between them. The CDR3 is CASSSGSSYEQYF. The CDR3 nucleotides read TGTGCCAGCAGTTCGGGTTCGAGCTACGAGCAGTACTTC.